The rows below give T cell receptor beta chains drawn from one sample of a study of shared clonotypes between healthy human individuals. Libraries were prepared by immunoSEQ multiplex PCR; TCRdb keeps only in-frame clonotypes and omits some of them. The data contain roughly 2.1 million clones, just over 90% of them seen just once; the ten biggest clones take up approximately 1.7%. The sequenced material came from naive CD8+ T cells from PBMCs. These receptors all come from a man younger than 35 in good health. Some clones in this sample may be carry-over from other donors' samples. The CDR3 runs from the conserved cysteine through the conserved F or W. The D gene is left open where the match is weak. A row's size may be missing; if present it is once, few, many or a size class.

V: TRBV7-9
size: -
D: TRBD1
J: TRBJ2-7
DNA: TGTGCCAGCAGCCCGAGGGACAGATTACACGAGCAGTACTTC
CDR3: CASSPRDRLHEQYF

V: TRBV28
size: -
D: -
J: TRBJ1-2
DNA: TGTGCCAGCAGTTTAAGCCAGGCTTGGGGCTACACCTTC
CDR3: CASSLSQAWGYTF

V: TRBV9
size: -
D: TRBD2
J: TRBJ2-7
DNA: TGTGCCAGCAGCCAAGCGGGGTCCTCCTACGAGCAGTACTTC
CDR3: CASSQAGSSYEQYF

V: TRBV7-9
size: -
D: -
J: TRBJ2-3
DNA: TGTGCCAGCAGTCGAGCGGCAGATACGCAGTATTTT
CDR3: CASSRAADTQYF

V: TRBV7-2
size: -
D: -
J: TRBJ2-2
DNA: TGTGCCAGCAGCTTAACCGGGCAGGGGACCGGGGAGCTGTTTTTT
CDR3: CASSLTGQGTGELFF

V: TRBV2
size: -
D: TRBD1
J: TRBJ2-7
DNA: TGTGCCAGCAGTGATCGGGACAGAAGGTACGAGCAGTACTTC
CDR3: CASSDRDRRYEQYF

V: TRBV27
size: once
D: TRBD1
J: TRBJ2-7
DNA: TGTGCCAGCAGAATGGGACAGGGGGCTGGAGAGCAGTACTTC
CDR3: CASRMGQGAGEQYF

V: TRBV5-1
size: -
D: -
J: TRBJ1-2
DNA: TGCGCCAGCAGCTTACGTGGGGGAGAGGGCTACACCTTC
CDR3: CASSLRGGEGYTF

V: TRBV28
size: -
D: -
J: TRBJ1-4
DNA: TGTGCCAGCCGGGACGGCTTTGAAAAACTGTTTTTT
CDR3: CASRDGFEKLFF

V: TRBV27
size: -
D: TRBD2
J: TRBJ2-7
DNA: TGTGCCAGCAGTTTACTAGGGACTAGCGGGATAGGATACGAGCAGTACTTC
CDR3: CASSLLGTSGIGYEQYF

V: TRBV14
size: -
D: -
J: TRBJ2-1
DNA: TGTGCCAGCAGCCAAGTGGGACCCCTGGGGGAGCAGTTCTTC
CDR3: CASSQVGPLGEQFF

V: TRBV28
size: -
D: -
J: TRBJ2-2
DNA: TGTGCCAGCACCCCCCTCGAGCGTAACACCGGGGAGCTGTTTTTT
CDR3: CASTPLERNTGELFF

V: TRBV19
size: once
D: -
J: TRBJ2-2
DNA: TGTGCCAGTAAGGAGAATCGTGACACCGGGGAGCTGTTTTTT
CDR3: CASKENRDTGELFF

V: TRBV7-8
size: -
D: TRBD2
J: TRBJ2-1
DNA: TGTGCCAGCAGCCCCACTAGCGGGAGCGTTAATGAGCAGTTCTTC
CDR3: CASSPTSGSVNEQFF

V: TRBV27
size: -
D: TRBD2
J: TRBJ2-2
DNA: TGTGCCAGCAGTTTATCGATCACTAGCGGAGTGTGGGCCGGGGAGCTGTTTTTT
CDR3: CASSLSITSGVWAGELFF

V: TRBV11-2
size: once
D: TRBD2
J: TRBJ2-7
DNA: TGTGCCAGCAGCTTAGACACTGAGAGACTAGCGGGCGTTTACGAGCAGTACTTC
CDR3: CASSLDTERLAGVYEQYF

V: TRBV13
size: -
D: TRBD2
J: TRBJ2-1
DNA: TGTGCCACCCCGGGGGCTAGCGGGAGGCCGTTGCACAATGAGCAGTTCTTC
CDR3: CATPGASGRPLHNEQFF